This T cell receptor (beta chain) was recovered during a study of response to subunit inactivated influenza vaccine (dated by TCRdb to 2016 to 2019). For the wider study: The study used deep quantitative T cell receptor repertoire profiling to track responses to a trivalent subunit inactivated influenza vaccine. The study at large found these results: It was suggested by the authors that each seasonal influenza vaccination may recruit only a limited number of new T cells.

Spanning cysteine to phenylalanine, the CDR3 consists of 14 amino acids. Only the CDR3 region is kept as DNA, spanning 42 bases read in frame from base 1. CDR1 MNHEY and CDR2 SVGAGI are derived from the germline V gene. The time point label, as the study defines it: 45 to 50 days after influenza vaccine administration. Library preparation employed RT-PCR. Sequencer: Illumina HiSeq 2500. TCRdb reanalyzed the raw reads on its own, using fastp at Q25 for trimming and MiXCR for clone calling, and kept in-frame beta chains. One record per CDR3 amino acid sequence lists the most common genes and DNA. The sample has 500,000 or so distinct CDR3 sequences on record, around 9.9% of them singletons. The ten most abundant clones make up approximately 12% of the sample. Points on this clonotype: It lacks a known antigen. A much larger clone lies one base from this, so it may be a read error.

Material: PBMCs from blood, obtained 45 days after vaccination. This clonotype was obtained from a man aged 45-60 years who received an inactivated influenza vaccine. Donor details come from another sample of the same person, matched by shared clones. The sequence links TRBV6-5 to TRBJ1-1, with the D gene not clear enough to name. The CDR3 loop reads CASSYGQLNTEALF. The base sequence is TGTGCCAGCAGTTACGGGCAACTGAACACTGAAGCTCTCTTT.